This is a list of T cell receptor beta chains from one sample in a study of blood T cell repertoires in COVID-19. Libraries were prepared by immunoSEQ multiplex PCR; TCRdb keeps only in-frame clonotypes and omits some of them. Altogether about 240,000 clones are present, roughly 90% being singletons, with the ten largest covering 4.1%. The specimen sequenced was PBMCs or T cells enriched from blood (not recorded which). The origin of the receptors is a woman aged 25 to 39 who had recovered from COVID-19. The conserved cysteine and the conserved F or W are not part of the CDR3 here. Fields, in order: J gene, V gene, D gene, CDR3 protein. A D gene is named only where the DNA matches it firmly.

>TRBJ2-1|TRBV3-1/TRBV3-2|TRBD2
ASRLAGVSYNEQF
>TRBJ2-3|TRBV6-6|TRBD2
ASTLAGARSSDTQY
>TRBJ2-1|TRBV19|.
ASSIIGGPLVNEQF
>TRBJ2-7|TRBV6-5|.
ASSYSLQGYEQY
>TRBJ1-5|TRBV9|TRBD1
ASSVAGGSNQPQH
>TRBJ2-7|TRBV10-3|.
AISDRPEQGYEQY
>TRBJ1-5|TRBV4-3|.
ASSQDMFQPQH
>TRBJ1-4|TRBV6-1|.
ASSERTGRGEKLF
>TRBJ2-7|TRBV4-3|TRBD1
ASSQDSGQAYEQY
>TRBJ2-5|TRBV6-2/TRBV6-3|TRBD2
ASSLAGGPLETQY
>TRBJ1-2|TRBV3-1/TRBV3-2|TRBD1
ASSPQDRDGGYT
>TRBJ2-2|TRBV19|TRBD1
ASSRNRGTGELF
>TRBJ1-2|TRBV28|TRBD1
ASSLGQSTYGYT
>TRBJ2-5|TRBV3-1/TRBV3-2|TRBD2
ASSQDRTSRTQY
>TRBJ2-1|TRBV11-2|TRBD1
ASSLVRGQYIVQF
>TRBJ2-6|TRBV7-2|TRBD2
ASSPWTSPTGANVLT